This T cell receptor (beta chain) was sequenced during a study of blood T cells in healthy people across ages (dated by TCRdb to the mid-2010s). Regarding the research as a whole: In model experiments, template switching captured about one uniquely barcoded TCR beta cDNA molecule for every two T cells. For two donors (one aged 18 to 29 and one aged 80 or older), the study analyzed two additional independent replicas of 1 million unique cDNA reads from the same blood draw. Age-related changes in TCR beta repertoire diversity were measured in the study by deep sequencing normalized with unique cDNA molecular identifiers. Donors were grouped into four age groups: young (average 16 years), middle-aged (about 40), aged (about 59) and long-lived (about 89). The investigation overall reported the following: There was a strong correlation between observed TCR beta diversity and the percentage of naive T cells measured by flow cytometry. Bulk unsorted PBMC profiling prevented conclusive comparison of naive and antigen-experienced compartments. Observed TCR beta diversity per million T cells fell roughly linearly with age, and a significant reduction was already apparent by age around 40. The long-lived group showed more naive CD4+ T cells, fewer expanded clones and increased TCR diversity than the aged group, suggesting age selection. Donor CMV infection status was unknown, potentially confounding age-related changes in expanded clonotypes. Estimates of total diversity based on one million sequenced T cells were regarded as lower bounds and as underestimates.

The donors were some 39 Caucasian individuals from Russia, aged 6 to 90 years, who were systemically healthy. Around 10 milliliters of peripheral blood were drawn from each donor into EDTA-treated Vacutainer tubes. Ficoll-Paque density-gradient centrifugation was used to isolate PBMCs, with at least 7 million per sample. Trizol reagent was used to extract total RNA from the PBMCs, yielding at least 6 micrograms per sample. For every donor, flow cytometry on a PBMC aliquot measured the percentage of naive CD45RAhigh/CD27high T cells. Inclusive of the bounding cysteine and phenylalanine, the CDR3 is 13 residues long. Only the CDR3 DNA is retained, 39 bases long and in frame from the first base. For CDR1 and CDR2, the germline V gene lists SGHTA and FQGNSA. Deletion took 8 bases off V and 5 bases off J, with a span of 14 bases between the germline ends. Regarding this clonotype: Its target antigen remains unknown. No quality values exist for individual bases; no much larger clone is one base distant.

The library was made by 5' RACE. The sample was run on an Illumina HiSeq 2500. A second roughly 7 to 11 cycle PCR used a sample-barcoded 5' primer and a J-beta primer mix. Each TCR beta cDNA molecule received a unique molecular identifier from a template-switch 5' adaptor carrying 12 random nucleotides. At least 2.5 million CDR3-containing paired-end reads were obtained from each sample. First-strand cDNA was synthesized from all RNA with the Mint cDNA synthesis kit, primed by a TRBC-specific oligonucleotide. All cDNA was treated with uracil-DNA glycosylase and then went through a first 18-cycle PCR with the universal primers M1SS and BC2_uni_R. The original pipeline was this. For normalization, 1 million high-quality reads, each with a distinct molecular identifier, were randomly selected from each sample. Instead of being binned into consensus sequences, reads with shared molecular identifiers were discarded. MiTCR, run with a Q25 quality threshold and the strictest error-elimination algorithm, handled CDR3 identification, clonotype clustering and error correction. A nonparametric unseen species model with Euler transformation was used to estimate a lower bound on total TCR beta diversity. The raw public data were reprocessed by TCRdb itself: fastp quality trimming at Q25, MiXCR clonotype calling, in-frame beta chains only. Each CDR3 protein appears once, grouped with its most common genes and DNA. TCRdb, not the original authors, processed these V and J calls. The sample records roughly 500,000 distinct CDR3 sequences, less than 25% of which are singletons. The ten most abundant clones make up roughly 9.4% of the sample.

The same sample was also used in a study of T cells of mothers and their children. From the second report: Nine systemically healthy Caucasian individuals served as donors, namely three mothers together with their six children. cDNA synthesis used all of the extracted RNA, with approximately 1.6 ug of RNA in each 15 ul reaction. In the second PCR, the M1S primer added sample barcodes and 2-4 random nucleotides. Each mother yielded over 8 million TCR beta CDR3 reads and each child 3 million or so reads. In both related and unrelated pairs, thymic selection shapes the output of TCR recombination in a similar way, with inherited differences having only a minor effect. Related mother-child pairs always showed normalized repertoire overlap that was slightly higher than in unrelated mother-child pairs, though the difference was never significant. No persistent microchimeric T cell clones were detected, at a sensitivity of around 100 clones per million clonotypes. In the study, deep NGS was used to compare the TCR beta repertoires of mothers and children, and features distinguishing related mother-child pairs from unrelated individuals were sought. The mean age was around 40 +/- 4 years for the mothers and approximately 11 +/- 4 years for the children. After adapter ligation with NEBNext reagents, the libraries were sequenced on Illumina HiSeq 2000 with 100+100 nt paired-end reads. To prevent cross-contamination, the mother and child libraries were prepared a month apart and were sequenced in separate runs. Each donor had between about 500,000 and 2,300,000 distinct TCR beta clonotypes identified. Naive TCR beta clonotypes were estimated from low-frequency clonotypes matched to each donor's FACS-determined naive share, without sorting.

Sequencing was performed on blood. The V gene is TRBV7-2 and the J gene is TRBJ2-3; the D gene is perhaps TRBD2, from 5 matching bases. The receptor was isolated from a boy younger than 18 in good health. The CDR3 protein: CASLVLGEDTQYF. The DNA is TGTGCCAGCCTGGTTTTGGGAGAAGATACGCAGTATTTT.